This TCR beta chain was captured by sequencing in a study of cytomegalovirus exposure and HLA in healthy donors. About the research overall: Unique TCRs numbering some 80 million, obtained from HLA-typed donors, made up an early data release. Of 398 genotyped donors, roughly 80% clustered with self-reported Caucasian donors.

Both 60 Vbeta primers and 13 Jbeta primers went into the PCR. Assay: immunoSEQ multiplex PCR; the TCRdb copy retains only in-frame clones and omits some. The sample contains 90,000 to 100,000 clones, under 70% of which appear only once. About this clone itself: Its antigen remains unidentified.

Broader study findings: A few CMV-associated chains proved CMV antigen-specific in vitro.

Donors were ostensibly healthy at sampling, although undocumented immune exposures were probable. Germline CDR1 reads SEHNR; CDR2 reads FQNEAQ (reference sequence). J gave up 3 bases and V 5 bases, and 8 bases lay outside the gene matches. The CDR3 length is 16 residues. What was sequenced was PBMCs. The sequence came from a man over 45 in good health and CMV-seronegative. The rearrangement links TRBV7-9 to TRBJ2-3; 10 nucleotides line up with TRBD1. The CDR3 coding sequence is TGTGCCAGCAGCCCACTCAGGACAGGGGGGACAGATACGCAGTATTTT. Protein sequence: CASSPLRTGGTDTQYF.